One sample yielded the 10 T cell receptor beta chains listed below, sequenced in a study of tumor and adjacent non-tumor tissue in lung cancer. The template was RNA from unsorted bulk tissue. More than 3 cm separated this lung sample from the edge of the tumor. The library came from three nested PCR rounds adapted from ARM-PCR protocols. TCRdb reanalysed the multiplex PCR reads using MiXCR and keeps one entry per CDR3 protein. Of some 51,000 distinct CDR3 sequences in the sample, roughly 67% were seen once. Sequenced material: distant non-tumor lung tissue. The receptors derive from a woman between 65 and 79 years old with non-small cell lung cancer.

This clonotype has at least ten counts. The chain is built from TRBV6-5 and TRBJ2-1; D gene uncertain. Germline V gene data show CDR1 as MNHEY and CDR2 as SVGAGI. This CDR3 spans 13 amino acids. Trimming pared 6 bases from V and 5 bases from J, leaving 11 bases between. For the CDR3, the DNA is TGTGCCAGCAGACCTAACTGGGACAATGAGCAGTTCTTC. It encodes CASRPNWDNEQFF.

On this clonotype itself: A read error may account for a junction end that differs from germline. This chain connects TRBV11-3 to TRBJ2-1, with a tentative D call TRBD2 (6 bases). CDR1 and CDR2 (germline): SGHNT, YENEEA. The CDR3 has 15 residues. CDR3 region: CTSSFGTYSYNELFF. DNA for the CDR3: TGTACCAGCAGCTTCGGGACTTACTCCTACAATGAGCTGTTCTTC.

In the case of this clonotype: A much larger clone is a single base away; this may be a read error. The rearrangement links TRBV12-3 or TRBV12-4 to TRBJ1-1; D remains ambiguous. This CDR3 comprises 14 residues. CDR3 nucleotides: TGTACCAGCAGTTCCCCCGATTGGAACACTGAAGCTTTCTTT. It codes for CTSSSPDWNTEAFF.

As regards this clonotype: One end of the junction is discordant with germline, which a read error may explain. This sequence joins TRBV13 and TRBJ2-7, with TRBD2 matching over 9 bases. Germline CDR1 is PRHDT and CDR2 is FYEKMQ (reference sequence). The CDR3 sequence is 16 residues long. The DNA for the CDR3 is TGTGCCAGCAGCTTCGGGACTAGCTGGGACTCCTATGAGCAGTACTTC. Its protein is CASSFGTSWDSYEQYF.

The gene calls are TRBV29-1 and TRBJ2-1, with 14 bases matching TRBD2. V lost 5 bases, J lost 10 bases, and 13 bases stayed unmatched. CDR1 SQVTM and CDR2 ANQGSEA come from the germline V gene. This CDR3 region has 16 residues. In DNA form, the CDR3 reads TGCAGCGTTACCCGGAGGGGGACTAGCGGGAGTGAGGAGCAGTTCTTC. It is translated as CSVTRRGTSGSEEQFF.

As concerns this clonotype: One end of the junction fails to match germline, which may point to a read error. The chain joins TRBV28 to TRBJ1-1, with TRBD1 matching 10 bases. CDR3 length: 15 amino acids. In germline, CDR1 is MDHEN, CDR2 SYDVKM. For the CDR3, the DNA is TGTGCCAGCAGATCCGGGACAGGGGACAATTCTGAAGTTTTCTTT. It is translated as CASRSGTGDNSEVFF. Looking up the rest from reference TRBV28 and TRBJ1-1 gives the full variable domain: DVKVTQSSRYLVKRTGEKVFLECVQDMDHENMFWYRQDPGLGLRLIYFSYDVKMKEKGDIPEGYSVSREKKERFSLILESASTNQTSMYLCASRSGTGDNSEVFFGQGTRLTVV.

As concerns this clonotype: The CDR3 end shows no conserved phenylalanine or tryptophan, and so a read error is likely. The rearrangement joins TRBV28 to TRBJ2-1, with TRBD2 as a possible D gene (6 bases). Germline values: CDR1 MDHEN, CDR2 SYDVKM. The CDR3 runs 22 residues. The V and J ends lost 2 bases and 5 bases respectively, with 34 bases between them. This CDR3 is CASSLEGYEEGVILSINNEQFL. The CDR3, as DNA: TGTGCCAGCAGTTTAGAGGGTTACGAGGAGGGAGTAATCCTTAGCATTAACAATGAGCAGTTCCTC.

For this clonotype: The conserved closing phenylalanine or tryptophan is absent in this CDR3, likely reflecting a read error. The chain uses TRBV4-2 and TRBJ2-1, with D unresolved. Germline V gene lookup returns CDR1 LGHNA and CDR2 YNFKEQ. The germline V and J ends were trimmed by 0 bases and 3 bases, with 12 bases remaining between them. The CDR3 contains 16 residues. Here the CDR3 reads CASSQDRLVGYNEQFS. The CDR3 nucleotides read TGTGCCAGCAGCCAAGACAGGCTAGTGGGCTACAATGAGCAGTTCTCC.

The DNA of the CDR3 is TGTGCCAGTACCAACGACTTGGCCTGGGAGCTGTTTTTT. As protein: CASTNDLAWELFF. The chain couples TRBV6-5 to TRBJ2-2; D is undetermined. The germline CDR1 and CDR2 sequences are MNHEY and SVGAGI. V was trimmed by 9 bases and J by 9 bases, leaving 17 bases between them. The CDR3 is made up of 13 amino acids.

With regard to this clonotype: A read error is possible here, since a much larger clone lies one base away. The genes are TRBV30 and TRBJ1-6; D perhaps matches TRBD1 (6 bases). The CDR3 extends over 15 amino acids. V dropped 3 bases and J dropped 5 bases, with 14 bases sitting between them. Germline CDR1 reads GTSNPN; CDR2 reads SVGIG (reference sequence). The CDR3 DNA reads TGTGCCTGGAGCAGGCTGGGACAAAATAATTCACCCCTCCACTTT. Translating gives CAWSRLGQNNSPLHF.